This note documents a single T cell receptor (beta chain) sequence. Its antigen remains undetermined. Per-base qualities were not stored, and no clone one base away is much larger. Profiling of TCR beta VDJ combinations and CDR3 sequences used genomic DNA as the template. TCR repertoire sequencing was run on an Illumina HiSeq 2000. The original pipeline was this. Repertoires were assessed using TRBV/TRBJ rearrangement plots, CDR3 size and DJ length profiles, and Simpson's diversity index. The most abundant DNA sequence in the deep sequencing data was defined as the immunodominant clone. CDR3 amino acid sequences were screened for sharing across subjects and compared with published repertoires and the VDJdb database. The raw public reads went through TCRdb reprocessing: fastp at Q25, MiXCR clone calling, in-frame beta chains kept. Each entry merges the rows of one CDR3 protein and shows their most common DNA and genes. The V and J calls shown here were made by TCRdb, not taken from the authors' results. In this sample the table shows about 110,000 distinct CDR3 sequences, approximately 48% of which occur a single time. Around a third of the sample goes to the ten largest clones.

The germline V gene gives CDR1 as MNHEY and CDR2 as SVGAGI. The CDR3 covers 15 residues, taking in both the cysteine and the phenylalanine. Only the CDR3 DNA is retained, 45 bases long and in frame from the first base. The junction shows trimming of 2 bases on V and 8 bases on J, and the gene matches do not reach 6 bases of it. This sample was taken from a study of CD8+CD57+ T cells in acquired aplastic anemia (dated by TCRdb to the late 2010s). About the full investigation: On average, sorted CD4+ and CD8+ cells yielded about 3 ug of extracted DNA, with a range of roughly 0.17 to 27.4 ug. Healthy donor samples averaged around 9.8 million reads for CD4+ and 11 million to 14 million for CD8+ cells. The full study reports these points: Around 28 CD8+ CDR3 sequences were found to be shared between patients and controls, but these sequences appeared to be highly expressed in patients and within the immunodominant clones of the patients. Between patients and healthy controls, no significant difference in CD8+ Simpson's diversity was found (P=0.060).

In this study, sorted CD4+ and CD8+ T cells from the blood of healthy subjects and of severe aplastic anemia patients had their TCR repertoires deep-sequenced. Ficoll-Paque density gradient centrifugation was used to isolate peripheral blood mononuclear cells. Before DNA extraction, CD4+ and CD8+ T cells were sorted with FACS or magnetic beads. Material: sorted CD4+, CD8+, or CD8+CD57+ T cells (not recorded which) from PBMCs. The receptor comes from a human donor in good health, serving as a control. Recombination connected TRBV6-5 to TRBJ1-2; 12 central nucleotides agree with TRBD1. The DNA is TGTGCCAGCAGTTACGGTTTTGGGACAGGGGGCGGCTACACCTTC. Protein translation: CASSYGFGTGGGYTF.